The 25 T cell receptor beta chains reported below all come from one sample, sequenced in a study of beta chain features in type 1 diabetes. What was sequenced were expressed TCRB transcripts, since all of the isolated RNA had been reverse transcribed. Libraries were prepared by immunoSEQ multiplex PCR; TCRdb keeps only in-frame clonotypes and omits some of them. The profile covers about 650,000 clones, with under 15% appearing a single time and more than 0.095% taken by the ten largest. What these receptors recognize is not known. Overall study findings and caveats: In all four CD4+ subsets, TCRB CDR3 length was significantly, moderately reduced in type 1 diabetes.

The material sequenced was naive CD4+ T cells from blood. The receptors come from a man aged 30 to 45 with type 1 diabetes.

This chain uses TRBV18 with TRBJ2-7, with D maybe TRBD1 (6 bases). This CDR3 contains 14 residues. V lost 6 bases to trimming and J lost 5 bases, with 17 bases between them. CDR1 and CDR2 from the germline V gene are KGHSH and LQKENI. For the CDR3, the DNA is TGTGCCAGCTCCCCTCAGGGGCCCCCCCACGAGCAGTACTTC. Protein product: CASSPQGPPHEQYF.

A few counts support this clone. The chain uses TRBV9 and TRBJ2-3; no reliable D call. The V gene's germline CDR1 is SGDLS and CDR2 YYNGEE. CDR3 length: 15 amino acids. V was trimmed by 4 bases and J by 0 bases, leaving 12 bases between them. The CDR3 nucleotides are TGTGCCAGCAGCCCACAGTTTACTAGCACAGATACGCAGTATTTT. This translates into CASSPQFTSTDTQYF.

This clone came up a few times. The genes are TRBV2 and TRBJ2-7, with D possibly matching TRBD1 (6 bases). The CDR3 contains 13 residues. V shed 10 bases and J shed 4 bases, with 17 bases lying between them. Germline lookup yields CDR1 SNHLY and CDR2 FYNNEI. CDR3 residues: CATRQAADYEQYF. DNA for the CDR3: TGTGCCACCCGACAGGCTGCCGATTACGAGCAGTACTTC. The full variable domain, in which reference TRBV2 and TRBJ2-7 provide the parts outside the CDR3, is EPEVTQTPSHQVTQMGQEVILRCVPISNHLYFYWYRQILGQKVEFLVSFYNNEISEKSEIFDDQFSVERPDGSNFTLKIRSTKLEDSAMYFCATRQAADYEQYFGPGTRLTVT.

The chain is built from TRBV5-1 and TRBJ2-5; perhaps TRBD1 as D (5 bases). Trimming removed 4 bases from V and 3 bases from J, with 10 bases in between. CDR3 length: 13 residues. Per the germline V gene, CDR1 is SGHRS and CDR2 is YFSETQ. In DNA, the CDR3 is TGCGCCAGCAGCCTTGGGGCGGAAGAGACCCAGTACTTC. This encodes CASSLGAEETQYF. Drawing the rest from reference TRBV5-1 and TRBJ2-5, the complete variable domain is KAGVTQTPRYLIKTRGQQVTLSCSPISGHRSVSWYQQTPGQGLQFLFEYFSETQRNKGNFPGRFSGRQFSNSRSEMNVSTLELGDSALYLCASSLGAEETQYFGPGTRLLVL.

V gene TRBV7-9 combines with J gene TRBJ2-5; TRBD1 matches at 9 bases. The CDR3 consists of 17 residues. V was pared by 0 bases and J by 1 base, with 6 bases of the junction left unmatched. Germline CDR1 is SEHNR and CDR2 is FQNEAQ (reference sequence). DNA for the CDR3: TGTGCCAGCAGCTTAGCGCTTGGGACAGGGAGCCAAGAGACCCAGTACTTC. Translation: CASSLALGTGSQETQYF. Based on the CDR3 plus reference TRBV7-9 and TRBJ2-5, the full variable domain is DTGVSQNPRHKITKRGQNVTFRCDPISEHNRLYWYRQTLGQGPEFLTYFQNEAQLEKSRLLSDRFSAERPKGSFSTLEIQRTEQGDSAMYLCASSLALGTGSQETQYFGPGTRLLVL.

The chain combines TRBV28 with TRBJ2-2; TRBD1 might be the D (5 bases). V was cut by 7 bases and J by 1 base, with 10 bases left in between. This CDR3 contains 14 residues. Germline V lookup: CDR1 MDHEN, CDR2 SYDVKM. Written as DNA, the CDR3 is TGTGCCAGCACCTCGACAGAGAACACCGGGGAGCTGTTTTTT. As protein: CASTSTENTGELFF.

This chain links TRBV29-1 with TRBJ1-3, with a weak D call TRBD1 (5 bases). V was trimmed by 5 bases and J by 8 bases, leaving 7 bases between them. This CDR3 is built from 10 residues. Looked up from germline, CDR1 is SQVTM and CDR2 is ANQGSEA. The CDR3 region is CSVRGDTIYF. CDR3 bases: TGCAGCGTTCGAGGGGACACCATATATTTT.

The genes are TRBV5-8 and TRBJ2-2; unclear D gene. Germline V gene lookup returns CDR1 SGHTS and CDR2 YDEGEE. This CDR3 comprises 13 residues. V dropped 0 bases and J dropped 7 bases, with 7 bases sitting between them. The DNA of the CDR3 is TGTGCCAGCAGCTTGGAAGGGCACGGGGAGCTGTTTTTT. The encoded protein is CASSLEGHGELFF.

This chain links TRBV19 with TRBJ2-3; D perhaps matches TRBD1 (5 bases). This CDR3 has 14 amino acids. V was shortened by 3 bases and J by 0 bases, with 7 bases between the two germline ends. Germline-derived CDR1 and CDR2 are LNHDA and SQIVND (reference sequence). CDR3 in amino acids: CASSMDTSTDTQYF. CDR3 coding DNA: TGTGCCAGTAGTATGGACACTAGCACAGATACGCAGTATTTT.

The genes are TRBV6-5 and TRBJ1-4; no definite D call. V lost 6 bases and J 4 bases, leaving 15 bases between the germline ends. There are 15 residues in the CDR3. CDR1 and CDR2 from the germline V gene are MNHEY and SVGAGI. The CDR3 region is CASSMDGGSNEKLFF. CDR3 nucleotide sequence: TGTGCCAGCAGCATGGACGGTGGGAGTAATGAAAAACTGTTTTTT.

The chain carries TRBV30 and TRBJ2-5; D uncertain. The length of the CDR3 is 14 residues. CDR1 is GTSNPN and CDR2 is SVGIG in the germline V gene (reference sequence). Trimming took 4 bases from V and 1 from J, leaving 13 bases between them. This CDR3 is CAWTIGPTQETQYF. CDR3 sequence (DNA): TGTGCCTGGACTATCGGACCGACCCAAGAGACCCAGTACTTC.

This clone was detected only a few times. The chain employs TRBV19 and TRBJ1-6, with 9 positions matching TRBD1. CDR1 is LNHDA, CDR2 SQIVND, per germline (reference sequence). This CDR3 region has 17 residues. Trimming removed 7 bases from V and 9 bases from J; junction bases left unmatched: 16. CDR3: CASTANPAGQGRSPLHF. In DNA form, the CDR3 reads TGTGCCAGTACCGCAAACCCCGCGGGACAGGGACGTTCACCCCTCCACTTT.

This chain connects TRBV9 to TRBJ2-7, with D perhaps matching TRBD1 (6 bases). The germline V gene encodes CDR1 SGDLS and CDR2 YYNGEE. V dropped 3 bases and J dropped 1 base, with 11 bases sitting between them. CDR3 size: 14 residues. The CDR3 nucleotides are TGTGCCAGCAGCGCGGACACAGGGTCCTACGAGCAGTACTTC. Amino acids: CASSADTGSYEQYF. Full variable domain (rest looked up from reference TRBV9 and TRBJ2-7): DSGVTQTPKHLITATGQRVTLRCSPRSGDLSVYWYQQSLDQGLQFLIQYYNGEERAKGNILERFSAQQFPDLHSELNLSSLELGDSALYFCASSADTGSYEQYFGPGTRLTVT.

The chain is built from TRBV7-2 and TRBJ2-3, with D tentatively TRBD1 (6 bases). The CDR3 has 15 residues. Germline assignment: CDR1 SGHTA and CDR2 FQGNSA. V dropped 6 bases and J dropped 2 bases, with 15 bases sitting between them. CDR3 DNA sequence: TGTGCCAGCAGTTTTCAGGGGAGTAACACAGATACGCAGTATTTT. Protein sequence: CASSFQGSNTDTQYF.

V gene TRBV10-3 combines with J gene TRBJ1-1; a possible D gene is TRBD1 (5 bases). This CDR3 has 14 amino acids. V lost 3 bases and J lost 5, with 13 bases in between. Germline CDR1 and CDR2: ENHRY and SYGVKD. The CDR3 sequence is CAISEVVGGTEAFF. CDR3 DNA: TGTGCCATCAGTGAAGTTGTGGGGGGAACTGAAGCTTTCTTT.

The chain employs TRBV5-1 and TRBJ2-5, with D possibly being TRBD1 (5 bases). Trimming shortened V by 3 bases and J by 3 bases, and 15 bases separated the two germline ends. This CDR3 spans 15 amino acids. Looked up from germline, CDR1 is SGHRS and CDR2 is YFSETQ. The CDR3 nucleotides are TGCGCCAGCAGCTCAGCCCCGACAGCGAAAGAGACCCAGTACTTC. Translated, it gives CASSSAPTAKETQYF.

The V call is TRBV7-2, the J call TRBJ1-6; maybe TRBD1 (6 bases). Between the trimmed V and J ends, which lost 7 bases and 4 bases, there was a span of 14 bases. This CDR3 comprises 15 residues. Germline loops: CDR1 SGHTA, CDR2 FQGNSA. This CDR3 is CASTPSRGYNSPLHF. In DNA form, the CDR3 reads TGTGCCAGCACACCGTCGAGGGGGTATAATTCACCCCTCCACTTT.

J is TRBJ1-5 and V is TRBV2; D remains unclear. Germline lookup yields CDR1 SNHLY and CDR2 FYNNEI. There are 14 residues in the CDR3. V lost 2 bases and J 0 bases, leaving 5 bases between the germline ends. This CDR3 reads CASSEQLSNQPQHF. The CDR3 DNA sequence: TGTGCCAGCAGTGAACAGCTTAGCAATCAGCCCCAGCATTTT.

This chain uses TRBV5-4 with TRBJ2-1; D is undetermined. The V and J ends lost 0 bases and 0 bases respectively, with 10 bases between them. The CDR3 runs to 16 residues. Germline V gene sequence: CDR1 SGHNT, CDR2 YYREEE (reference sequence). The CDR3 DNA is TGTGCCAGCAGCTTGGTTGGACCCCGCTCCTACAATGAGCAGTTCTTC. It encodes CASSLVGPRSYNEQFF.

There are a few counts of this clone. The V gene is TRBV4-3, the J gene TRBJ2-1; D gene unclear. Per the germline V gene, CDR1 is LGHNA and CDR2 is YSLEER. V dropped 0 bases and J dropped 5 bases, with 8 bases sitting between them. The CDR3 totals 14 residues. The CDR3 spells CASSQDKGNNEQFF. The DNA of the CDR3 is TGCGCCAGCAGCCAAGATAAAGGGAACAATGAGCAGTTCTTC.

This clone was counted only a few times. The chain combines TRBV5-6 with TRBJ2-3; no clear D. CDR1 and CDR2 from the germline V gene are SGHDT and YYEEEE. The CDR3 has 15 amino acids. V was pared by 1 base and J by 1 base, with 10 bases between. The CDR3 nucleotides are TGTGCCAGCAGCTTGAGGCCGATGCGCACAGATACGCAGTATTTT. Its translation: CASSLRPMRTDTQYF.

This clone was observed a handful of times. V is TRBV9 and J is TRBJ1-5, with a tentative D call TRBD1 (5 bases). V lost 1 base to trimming and J lost 4 bases, with 12 bases between them. The CDR3 consists of 15 residues. Germline-derived CDR1 and CDR2 are SGDLS and YYNGEE. CDR3 sequence: CASSVSGDRNQPQHF. Written as DNA, the CDR3 is TGTGCCAGCAGCGTAAGCGGAGACAGAAATCAGCCCCAGCATTTT.

This chain uses TRBV4-2 with TRBJ1-2; D call uncertain. CDR1 is LGHNA, CDR2 YNFKEQ, per germline. CDR3 length equals 14 residues. V lost 4 bases and J 3 bases, leaving 12 bases between the germline ends. The CDR3, as DNA: TGTGCCAGCAGCCCCGATCCTTTGGACTATGGCTACACCTTC. As protein: CASSPDPLDYGYTF.

This clone was observed a few times. Different DNA sequences within this sample yield the same CDR3. The chain recombines TRBV9 with TRBJ1-2; D unresolved. V shed 0 bases and J shed 2 bases, with 5 bases lying between them. The CDR3 has 13 amino acids. Germline V gives CDR1 SGDLS, CDR2 YYNGEE. CDR3 coding DNA: TGTGCCAGCAGCGTAGAAGGGAACTATGGCTACACCTTC. It encodes CASSVEGNYGYTF.

This clone was seen a few times. The chain recombines TRBV4-3 with TRBJ2-5, with D possibly being TRBD1 or TRBD2 (5 bases each). This CDR3 contains 17 residues. The ends were cut back, 1 base at V and 5 bases at J, with 20 bases in the middle. Germline V gene data show CDR1 as LGHNA and CDR2 as YSLEER. CDR3 coding DNA: TGCGCCAGCAGCCAAGCTAAGTCGGGGCCCCGGAGGGAGACCCAGTACTTC. This translates into CASSQAKSGPRRETQYF.